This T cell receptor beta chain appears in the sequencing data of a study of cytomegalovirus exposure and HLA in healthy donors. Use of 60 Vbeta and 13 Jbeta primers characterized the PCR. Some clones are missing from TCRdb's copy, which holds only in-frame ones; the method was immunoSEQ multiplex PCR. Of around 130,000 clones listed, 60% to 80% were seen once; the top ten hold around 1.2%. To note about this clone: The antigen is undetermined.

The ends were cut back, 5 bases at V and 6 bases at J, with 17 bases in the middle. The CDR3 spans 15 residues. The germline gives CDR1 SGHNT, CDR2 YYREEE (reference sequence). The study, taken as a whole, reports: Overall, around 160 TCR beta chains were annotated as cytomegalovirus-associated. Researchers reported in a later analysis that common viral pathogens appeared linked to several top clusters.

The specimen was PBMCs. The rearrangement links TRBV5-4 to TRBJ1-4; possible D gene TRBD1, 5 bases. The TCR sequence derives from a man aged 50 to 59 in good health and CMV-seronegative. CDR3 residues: CASRTSGGGDEKLFF. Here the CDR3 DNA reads TGTGCCAGCAGAACCTCAGGCGGAGGGGATGAAAAACTGTTTTTT.